Listed here are 10 T cell receptor beta chains from one sample, sequenced in a study of post-analysis software for immune sequencing data. Carried by the TCR beta cDNA libraries were unique molecular identifiers. TCRdb re-called the PCR reads through MiXCR, storing one row per CDR3 protein. This table has about 800,000 distinct CDR3 sequences, 25% to 30% appearing once. The antigens of these receptors remain unknown. The study, taken as a whole, reports: Included in a set of several TRBV segments more frequent in patients than controls were TRBV5-6, TRBV5-1 and TRBV20-1.

The sequenced material came from blood. The source of these receptors is a girl aged 10 to 17 with multiple sclerosis.

V usage is TRBV5-1 and J usage is TRBJ1-1; D may be TRBD1 (6 bases). CDR1 is SGHRS, CDR2 YFSETQ, per germline. CDR3 length: 15 amino acids. V lost 4 bases and J lost 2, with 15 bases in between. In DNA, the CDR3 is TGCGCCAGCAGCCGGATTGGACAGTTAAACACTGAAGCTTTCTTT. Protein sequence: CASSRIGQLNTEAFF.

Only a few counts were recorded for this clonotype. The rearrangement joins TRBV7-8 to TRBJ2-4, with D maybe TRBD1 (5 bases). Germline assignment: CDR1 SGHVS and CDR2 FQNEAQ. V was trimmed by 0 bases and J by 3 bases, leaving 15 bases between them. CDR3 length: 17 residues. DNA of the CDR3: TGTGCCAGCAGCTTAGCTTTGTGGGGCCAAGTCAAAAACATTCAGTACTTC. Amino acid sequence: CASSLALWGQVKNIQYF.

The chain has TRBV29-1 and TRBJ1-5, with D uncertain. Germline CDR1 reads SQVTM; CDR2 reads ANQGSEA. The germline V and J ends were trimmed by 2 bases and 5 bases, with 10 bases remaining between them. The CDR3 has 13 residues. In nucleotides, the CDR3 is TGCAGCGTTGAAATCGGCAGAGATCAGCCCCAGCATTTT. It encodes CSVEIGRDQPQHF.

A word on this clonotype: A junction boundary mismatches the germline segment, possibly from a read error. The chain has TRBV7-2 and TRBJ2-1; 12 nucleotides match TRBD2. CDR1 is SGHTA and CDR2 is FQGNSA in the germline V gene. This CDR3 spans 16 amino acids. CDR3 amino acids: CACSLGLAGIDNEQFF. The CDR3 DNA reads TGTGCCTGCAGCCTGGGACTAGCGGGTATAGACAATGAGCAGTTCTTC.

The chain links TRBV24-1 to TRBJ2-1; 9 bases are a match to TRBD2. The V segment lost 7 bases and the J segment 7 bases; nucleotides outside the gene matches: 7. The CDR3 is 14 residues long. Germline lookup yields CDR1 KGHDR and CDR2 SFDVKD. CDR3 DNA: TGTGCCACCAGCACTAGCGGGTTTGAGAATGAGCAGTTCTTC. Protein: CATSTSGFENEQFF.

The V call is TRBV7-9, the J call TRBJ2-1; 8 bases align to TRBD1. Germline V lookup: CDR1 SEHNR, CDR2 FQNEAQ (reference sequence). Trimming at V came to 4 bases and at J to 1 base, leaving 6 bases not matched to a gene. The CDR3 consists of 16 residues. The CDR3 DNA follows: TGTGCCAGCAGCTCCGACAGGGGTGGGTCCTACAATGAGCAGTTCTTC. It codes for CASSSDRGGSYNEQFF. Drawing the rest from reference TRBV7-9 and TRBJ2-1, the complete variable domain is DTGVSQNPRHKITKRGQNVTFRCDPISEHNRLYWYRQTLGQGPEFLTYFQNEAQLEKSRLLSDRFSAERPKGSFSTLEIQRTEQGDSAMYLCASSSDRGGSYNEQFFGPGTRLTVL.

The sample holds many counts of this clonotype. The chain is built from TRBV6-5 and TRBJ1-2, with TRBD1 matching 10 bases. The germline CDR1 and CDR2 sequences are MNHEY and SVGAGI. The CDR3 spans 12 residues. With V trimmed by 6 bases and J by 7 bases, 2 bases remained unmatched. The DNA for the CDR3 is TGTGCCAGCAGGACAGGGGGCTTTGGCTACACCTTC. Its translation is CASRTGGFGYTF.

This clonotype was counted only a few times. J is TRBJ2-3 and V is TRBV20-1, with TRBD1 as a possible D gene (5 bases). The germline V and J ends were trimmed by 5 bases and 1 base, with 7 bases remaining between them. The CDR3 consists of 12 residues. The germline V gene encodes CDR1 DFQATT and CDR2 SNEGSKA (reference sequence). The chain's CDR3 is CSAQGGTDTQYF. The CDR3 nucleotides are TGCAGTGCTCAAGGGGGCACAGATACGCAGTATTTT.

In its sample, this clonotype was seen many times. The junction departs from germline at one end; a sequencing error may be responsible. V is TRBV5-1 and J is TRBJ2-3, with no clear D. Germline assignment: CDR1 SGHRS and CDR2 YFSETQ. The CDR3 is made up of 12 amino acids. CDR3 in amino acids: CASSLLADTQYF. In DNA, the CDR3 is TGTGCCAGCAGCTTATTGGCAGATACGCAGTATTTT. Full variable domain (remainder filled in from reference TRBV5-1 and TRBJ2-3): KAGVTQTPRYLIKTRGQQVTLSCSPISGHRSVSWYQQTPGQGLQFLFEYFSETQRNKGNFPGRFSGRQFSNSRSEMNVSTLELGDSALYLCASSLLADTQYFGPGTRLTVL.

This clonotype has just a few counts. This chain connects TRBV5-1 to TRBJ2-6; a possible D gene is TRBD1 (5 bases). Trimming took 2 bases from V and 1 from J, leaving 10 bases between them. Germline lookup yields CDR1 SGHRS and CDR2 YFSETQ. The CDR3 has 16 residues. CDR3: CASSLIRASGANVLTF. CDR3 in DNA: TGCGCCAGCAGCTTAATCAGGGCTTCTGGGGCCAACGTCCTGACTTTC.